Shown below are 5 T cell receptor beta chains from a single sample sequenced in a study of cytomegalovirus exposure and HLA in healthy donors. The table came from immunoSEQ multiplex PCR; TCRdb's copy has only in-frame clones and leaves some out. The table lists tens of thousands of clones, approximately 95% of them singletons. The sample comprised PBMCs. These TCRs come from a young woman in good health and CMV-seronegative.

The CDR3 is CASSDGGGHTDTQYF. The CDR3 nucleotides read TGTGCCAGCAGTGATGGGGGGGGGCACACAGATACGCAGTATTTT. The chain links TRBV6-1 to TRBJ2-3; D may be TRBD2 (7 bases). Germline CDR1 and CDR2: MNHNS and SASEGT. Trimming cost V 3 bases and J 2 bases, with 12 bases left between them. The CDR3 is made up of 15 amino acids.

The chain couples TRBV11-3 to TRBJ2-7, with D possibly matching TRBD2 (7 bases). The CDR3 runs to 15 residues. Trimming removed 5 bases from V and 6 bases from J, with 20 bases in between. Germline loops: CDR1 SGHNT, CDR2 YENEEA. In DNA form, the CDR3 reads TGTGCCAGCAGCCGCCGGGGGGCCAGGGTGGCCGAGCAGTACTTC. Translating gives CASSRRGARVAEQYF.

This chain connects TRBV7-7 to TRBJ1-5, with TRBD1 matching 8 bases. The CDR3 is made up of 17 amino acids. Per germline, CDR1 SSHAT and CDR2 FNYEAQ (reference sequence). V was clipped by 4 bases and J by 1 base; unmatched bases: 9. CDR3: CASSYGRRDRSNQPQHF. CDR3 nucleotide sequence: TGTGCCAGCAGCTACGGACGCAGGGACAGGAGCAATCAGCCCCAGCATTTT.

The chain couples TRBV29-1 to TRBJ2-3, with a tentative D call TRBD1 (6 bases). V lost 6 bases to trimming and J lost 2 bases, with 15 bases between them. CDR1 and CDR2 (germline): SQVTM, ANQGSEA. This CDR3 contains 14 residues. As DNA, the CDR3 is TGCAGCGTCGTCGGACAGCGTATCACAGATACGCAGTATTTT. Protein: CSVVGQRITDTQYF.

The V and J genes are TRBV27 and TRBJ2-7, with D possibly TRBD1 on 6 matching bases. Germline V lookup: CDR1 MNHEY, CDR2 SMNVEV (reference sequence). There are 14 residues in the CDR3. Trimming removed 5 bases at V and 7 bases at J, with 18 bases between. CDR3: CASSPRWTVWEQYV. The CDR3 DNA reads as TGTGCCAGCAGTCCCCGTTGGACAGTTTGGGAGCAGTACGTC.